This T cell receptor (beta chain) stems from a study of regulatory T cells in long-lasting Graves disease. Described time point: newly diagnosed GD, antithyroid drugs for less than 3 months. Extracted PBMC RNA gave rise to the TCR library. For TCR beta, libraries came from iRepertoire HTBI primers and Arm-PCR of CDR3 regions. In the source study's methods: From all samples, identification returned roughly 15 TRBJ and about 63 TRBV segments. TCRdb independently ran MiXCR on the multiplex PCR reads; one entry per CDR3 protein. The V and J calls here are based on TCRdb, not the publication. Of hundreds of thousands of distinct CDR3 sequences listed, about 15% are singletons. The CDR3 has 13 residues. V was clipped by 3 bases and J by 4 bases, with 6 bases between them. Germline V lookup: CDR1 MNHEY, CDR2 SMNVEV (reference sequence). This clonotype has a count of ten or more. The sample was also reused in another study, on T cells in Graves' hyperthyroidism and ophthalmopathy. That report notes: In the first-round RT-PCR of the TCR CDR3, the HTBI primer set was used. Blood samples included most of the expanded thyroid clonotypes exceeding 0.001. Ophthalmopathy, as predicted by the model, came a median roughly 6.3 months after the prediction.

This clonotype was obtained from a woman aged 25-40 years with Graves disease. The chain carries TRBV27 and TRBJ2-2, with D unclear. Sequencing used peripheral blood mononuclear cells (PBMCs), obtained at new diagnosis, from a patient treated with antithyroid drugs. CDR3 nucleotides: TGTGCCAGCAGTTTTCATAGCACCGGGGAGCTGTTTTTT. Protein sequence: CASSFHSTGELFF.